This TCR beta chain appears in the sequencing data of a study of blood T cells in healthy people across ages. At the level of the study: Roughly one uniquely barcoded beta molecule per two T cells was captured.

Study-level results: As age increased, TCR beta diversity per million T cells fell in a roughly linear fashion.

The CDR3 runs 18 residues. In germline, CDR1 is MGHDK, CDR2 SYGVNS. V dropped 6 bases and J dropped 9 bases, with 30 bases sitting between them. This clonotype was detected only a few times. Its antigen is unidentified. Approximately 10 milliliters was the volume of peripheral blood drawn from each donor. The extraction recovered at least 5 micrograms of total RNA per sample. The second PCR ran about 6 to 12 cycles with a sample-barcoded 5' primer and J-beta primers. One entry per CDR3 protein results from TCRdb running MiXCR on the 5' RACE reads. Of 780,000 or so distinct CDR3 sequences listed, more than 50% are singletons.

The source material was blood. V and J are TRBV25-1 and TRBJ2-1; tentative D call: TRBD2 (6 bases). The sequence came from a man aged 35-49 years in good health. The CDR3 DNA is TGTGCCAGCAGATCCCCGGGAAGGGACTCCAACAAACAGGTTGAGCAGTTCTTC. Protein: CASRSPGRDSNKQVEQFF.